The 5 T cell receptor beta chains reported below all come from one sample, sequenced in a study of beta chain features in type 1 diabetes. The study's findings and limits: Type 1 diabetes patients showed a moderate but significant shortening of TCRB CDR3s in all four CD4+ subsets.

Antigen specificity for these receptors is unknown. Expressed TCRB transcripts were sequenced because the isolated RNA had all been reverse transcribed beforehand. Measured with immunoSEQ multiplex PCR; TCRdb has only the in-frame clones, and not every one. The sample carries more than 250,000 clones, roughly 22% recorded once. Sequencing used naive CD4+ T cells from blood. The receptor set was obtained from a woman aged 40 to 50 with type 1 diabetes.

The rearrangement joins TRBV29-1 to TRBJ2-5, with D possibly being TRBD2 (5 bases). Between the trimmed V and J ends, which lost 6 bases and 2 bases, there was a span of 10 bases. The CDR3 spans 12 residues. The V gene's germline CDR1 is SQVTM and CDR2 ANQGSEA. The CDR3 region is CSVLRTQETQYF. CDR3 DNA: TGCAGCGTGCTTCGGACTCAAGAGACCCAGTACTTC. Drawing the rest from reference TRBV29-1 and TRBJ2-5, the complete variable domain is SAVISQKPSRDICQRGTSLTIQCQVDSQVTMMFWYRQQPGQSLTLIATANQGSEATYESGFVIDKFPISRPNLTFSTLTVSNMSPEDSSIYLCSVLRTQETQYFGPGTRLLVL.

V gene TRBV7-9 combines with J gene TRBJ1-2; D unresolved. In germline, CDR1 is SEHNR, CDR2 FQNEAQ (reference sequence). The V gene lost 4 bases and the J gene lost 8 bases, with 11 bases spanning the gap. The CDR3 is 12 amino acids. The CDR3 is CASSWESGGYTF. The CDR3 DNA reads TGTGCCAGCAGCTGGGAGTCGGGAGGCTACACCTTC. Full variable domain (rest looked up from reference TRBV7-9 and TRBJ1-2): DTGVSQNPRHKITKRGQNVTFRCDPISEHNRLYWYRQTLGQGPEFLTYFQNEAQLEKSRLLSDRFSAERPKGSFSTLEIQRTEQGDSAMYLCASSWESGGYTFGSGTRLTVV.

The chain joins TRBV6-6 to TRBJ1-2; the match to TRBD1 covers 9 bases. Trimming removed 8 bases from V and 8 bases from J; junction bases left unmatched: 12. Germline V gives CDR1 MNHNY, CDR2 SVGAGI (reference sequence). This CDR3 is 14 amino acids long. Here the CDR3 reads CASHPPGQGSGYTF. The CDR3 nucleotides read TGTGCCAGCCATCCTCCGGGACAGGGAAGCGGCTACACCTTC.

The V and J genes are TRBV4-2 and TRBJ2-7, with a tentative D call TRBD1 (6 bases). The V gene lost 4 bases and the J gene lost 6 bases, with 19 bases spanning the gap. The CDR3 length is 15 residues. Germline CDR1 LGHNA, CDR2 YNFKEQ. The CDR3 loop is CASSRPTGIRVEQYF. CDR3 DNA sequence: TGTGCCAGCAGCCGGCCGACAGGTATACGGGTCGAGCAGTACTTC.

V usage is TRBV4-3 and J usage is TRBJ1-2; D is ambiguous. Germline values: CDR1 LGHNA, CDR2 YSLEER. The CDR3 loop spans 14 amino acids. V was clipped by 4 bases and J by 8 bases, with 17 bases between them. In DNA form, the CDR3 reads TGCGCCAGCAGCCTCCGCGGGGAGTCGCGCGGCTACACCTTC. Encoded protein: CASSLRGESRGYTF.